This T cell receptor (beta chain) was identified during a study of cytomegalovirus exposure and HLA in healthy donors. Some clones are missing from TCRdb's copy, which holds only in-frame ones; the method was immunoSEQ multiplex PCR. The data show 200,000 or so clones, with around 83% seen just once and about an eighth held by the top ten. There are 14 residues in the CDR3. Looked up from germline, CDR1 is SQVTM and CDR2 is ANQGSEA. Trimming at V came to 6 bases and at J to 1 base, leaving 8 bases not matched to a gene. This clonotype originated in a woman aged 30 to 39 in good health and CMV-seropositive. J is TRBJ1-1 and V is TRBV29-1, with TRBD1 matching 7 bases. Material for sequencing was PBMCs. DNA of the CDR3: TGCAGCGTGCCCGACAGGGCCGGGAACACTGAAGCTTTCTTT. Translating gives CSVPDRAGNTEAFF.